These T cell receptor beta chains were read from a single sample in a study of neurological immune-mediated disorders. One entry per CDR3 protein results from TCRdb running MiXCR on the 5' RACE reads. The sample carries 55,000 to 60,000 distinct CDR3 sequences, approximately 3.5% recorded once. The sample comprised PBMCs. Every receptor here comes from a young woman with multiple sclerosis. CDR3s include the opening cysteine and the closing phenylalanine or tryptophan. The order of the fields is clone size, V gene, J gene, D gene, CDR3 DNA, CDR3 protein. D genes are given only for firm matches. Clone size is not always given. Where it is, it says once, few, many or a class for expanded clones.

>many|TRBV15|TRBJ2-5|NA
TGTGCCACCAGCTCTACAGGGTCGGGAGAGACCCAGTACTTC
CATSSTGSGETQYF
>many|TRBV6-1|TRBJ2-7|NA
TGTGCCAGCAATACCCCGGGACGAATCTACGAGCAGTACTTC
CASNTPGRIYEQYF
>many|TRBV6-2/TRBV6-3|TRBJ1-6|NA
TGTGCCAGCAGTTACTCGCCACAGGGACTCAACTTT
CASSYSPQGLNF
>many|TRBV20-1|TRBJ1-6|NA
TGCAGTGCGGTACAAGAAAATTCACCCCTCCACTTT
CSAVQENSPLHF
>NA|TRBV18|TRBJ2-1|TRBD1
TGTGCCAGCTCACCTTTCCGGGACAGGGGCCACAATGAGCAGTTCTTC
CASSPFRDRGHNEQFF
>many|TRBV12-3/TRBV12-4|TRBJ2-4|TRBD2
TGTGCCAGCAGTAGCGGGAGTAGGAACATTCAGTACTTC
CASSSGSRNIQYF
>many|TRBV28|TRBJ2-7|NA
TGTGCCAGCCTGCTCTCGGGGGCCTCCTCCTACGAGCAGTACTTC
CASLLSGASSYEQYF
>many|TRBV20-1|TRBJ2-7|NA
TGCAGTGCTAGAGATTTTGGTAGCGCTTCCTACGAGCAGTACTTC
CSARDFGSASYEQYF
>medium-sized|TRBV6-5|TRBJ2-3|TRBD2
TGTGCCAGCAGGCGGGGGGGCACCACAGATACGCAGTATTTT
CASRRGGTTDTQYF
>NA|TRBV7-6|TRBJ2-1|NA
TGTGCCAGCAGCGGAAGTTCCAGCGGCGGTTACAATGAGCAGTTCTTC
CASSGSSSGGYNEQFF
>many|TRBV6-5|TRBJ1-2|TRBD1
TGTGCCAGCAGCGTGAGGACAGGGCTCTATGGCTACACCTTC
CASSVRTGLYGYTF
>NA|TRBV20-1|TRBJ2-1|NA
TGCAGTGCTAGTGATCATGAGCAGTTCTTC
CSASDHEQFF
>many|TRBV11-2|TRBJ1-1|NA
TGTGCCAGCAGGCCTATGAACACTGAAGCTTTCTTT
CASRPMNTEAFF
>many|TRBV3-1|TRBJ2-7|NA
TGTGCCAGCAGCCAGGGCTACGAGCAGTACTTC
CASSQGYEQYF
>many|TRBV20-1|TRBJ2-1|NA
TGCAGTGCTAGAGGCCAGTACAATGAGCAGTTCTTC
CSARGQYNEQFF
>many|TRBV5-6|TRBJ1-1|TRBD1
TGTGCCAGCAGCCTACGGACAGGGGGCTGGAACACTGAAGCTTTCTTT
CASSLRTGGWNTEAFF
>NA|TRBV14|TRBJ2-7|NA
TGTGCCAGCAGCCAAGATGGTCCATCCTACGAGCAGTACTTC
CASSQDGPSYEQYF
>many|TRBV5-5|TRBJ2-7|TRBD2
TGTGCCAGCAGTCAGAGCGGGGGTTACGAGCAGTACTTC
CASSQSGGYEQYF
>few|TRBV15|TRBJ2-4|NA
TGTGCCACCAGCAGAGATGAAATAGATGGCATTCAGTACTTC
CATSRDEIDGIQYF
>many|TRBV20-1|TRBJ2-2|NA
TGCAGTGCTAGAGCCCGAATCGATAGCACCGGGGAGCTGTTTTTT
CSARARIDSTGELFF
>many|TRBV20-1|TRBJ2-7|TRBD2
TGCAGTGCTAGTTCCGGACTAGCGGATTTATCAACTACATCCTACGAGCAGTACTTC
CSASSGLADLSTTSYEQYF
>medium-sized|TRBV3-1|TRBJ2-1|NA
TGTGCCAGCAGCCAAGATTTCGTAGTGGGAGCACCGAGCTCCTACAATGAGCAGTTCTTC
CASSQDFVVGAPSSYNEQFF
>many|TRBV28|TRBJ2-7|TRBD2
TGTGCCAGCAGTTCAGCTGGGACTAGCGGCTACGAGCAGTACTTC
CASSSAGTSGYEQYF
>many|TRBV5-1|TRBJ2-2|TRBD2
TGCGCCAGCAGCTTGGGGGCTAGCGGGAGCACCGGGGAGCTGTTTTTT
CASSLGASGSTGELFF
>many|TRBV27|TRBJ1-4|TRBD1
TGTGCCAGCAGTCTGCTACGGACAGGGCGGGATGAAAAACTGTTTTTT
CASSLLRTGRDEKLFF
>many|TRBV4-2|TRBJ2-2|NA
TGTGCCAGCAGACATGCCTCTGGGGCCGGGGAGCTGTTTTTT
CASRHASGAGELFF
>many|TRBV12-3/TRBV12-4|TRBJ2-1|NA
TGTGCCAGCAGTTTCCCTGCGGACACCTACAATGAGCAGTTCTTC
CASSFPADTYNEQFF
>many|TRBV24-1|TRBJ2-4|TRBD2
TGTGCCCCGGGGGGACTAGCGGGAGGGAATCCCAAAAACATTCAGTACTTC
CAPGGLAGGNPKNIQYF
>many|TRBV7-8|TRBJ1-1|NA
TGTGCCAGCAGCTTTGCAGGAAGCACTGAAGCTTTCTTT
CASSFAGSTEAFF
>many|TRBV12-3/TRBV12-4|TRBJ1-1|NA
TGTGCCAGCAGCCCCTTTAAGGGTGAAGCTTTCTTT
CASSPFKGEAFF
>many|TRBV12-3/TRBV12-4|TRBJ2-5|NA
TGTGCCAGCAGCCCAGGTGGGGGCAAGGAGACCCAGTACTTC
CASSPGGGKETQYF
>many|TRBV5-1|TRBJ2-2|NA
TGCGCCAGCGGCGATCTACCTGGTCACACCGGGGAGCTGTTTTTT
CASGDLPGHTGELFF
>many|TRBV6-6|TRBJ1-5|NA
TGTGCCAGCGGCCAAGTCCTGGGGGGAGGTGATCAGCCCCAGCATTTT
CASGQVLGGGDQPQHF
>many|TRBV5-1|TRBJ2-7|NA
TGCGCCAGCAGCTTCGAACTAGAGTACGAGCAGTACTTC
CASSFELEYEQYF
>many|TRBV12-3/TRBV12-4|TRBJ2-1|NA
TGTGCCAGCAGTTGGGTCTACAATGAGCAGTTCTTC
CASSWVYNEQFF
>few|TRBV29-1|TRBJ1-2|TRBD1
TGCAGCGTTGTAGGGACAGGGGGCATTGGCTACACCTTC
CSVVGTGGIGYTF
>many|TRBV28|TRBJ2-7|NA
TGTGCCAGCAGTTTGGTCAGCGGAAGCTCCTACGAGCAGTACTTC
CASSLVSGSSYEQYF
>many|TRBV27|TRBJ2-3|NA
TGTGCCAGCAGTCGCCAAACCACAGATACGCAGTATTTT
CASSRQTTDTQYF
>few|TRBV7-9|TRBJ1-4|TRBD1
TGTGCCAGCAGCTTAAGCCGGACAGGGGGAAATGAAAAACTGTTTTTT
CASSLSRTGGNEKLFF
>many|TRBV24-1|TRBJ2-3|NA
TGTGCCACCAGTGATTTGCAAGGTGGACTGGATACGCAGTATTTT
CATSDLQGGLDTQYF
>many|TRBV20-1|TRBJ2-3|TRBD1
TGCAGTGCTCTTCCGGGACAGACAGGAGATACGCAGTATTTT
CSALPGQTGDTQYF
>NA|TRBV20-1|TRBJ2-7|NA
TGCAGTGCTAGACAGGAACCCTACGAGCAGTACTTC
CSARQEPYEQYF
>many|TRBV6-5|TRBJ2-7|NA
TGTGCCAGCAGTACAGGGCCAAGACCCAACTACGAGCAGTACTTC
CASSTGPRPNYEQYF